This T cell receptor (beta chain) appears in the sequencing data of a study of blood T cell repertoires in COVID-19. About the study: The origin of the acute and convalescent COVID-19 samples was the United States, Italy and Spain. The cDNA or gDNA used as material had been derived from T cells, B-cell-depleted T cells, or PBMCs.

Germline V lookup: CDR1 LGHNA, CDR2 YSLEER. This CDR3 contains 13 residues. The V segment lost 5 bases and the J segment 6 bases; nucleotides outside the gene matches: 6. In the study's own analysis: Amplification from reference gene primers served as the basis for estimated nucleated cell counts. TCRdb's copy holds only in-frame clones and misses some; the assay was immunoSEQ multiplex PCR. V, J and clone size are those of that table, while D and trimming were read from the DNA. Of about 130,000 clones listed, approximately 83% are singletons. Sequencing input: peripheral blood. V and J are TRBV4-3 and TRBJ1-2, with 7 bases identical to TRBD1. This sequence was found in a woman aged 50 to 60 who had recovered from COVID-19. The CDR3: CASSLRQGDGYTF. CDR3 in DNA: TGCGCCAGCAGCTTACGACAGGGAGATGGCTACACCTTC.